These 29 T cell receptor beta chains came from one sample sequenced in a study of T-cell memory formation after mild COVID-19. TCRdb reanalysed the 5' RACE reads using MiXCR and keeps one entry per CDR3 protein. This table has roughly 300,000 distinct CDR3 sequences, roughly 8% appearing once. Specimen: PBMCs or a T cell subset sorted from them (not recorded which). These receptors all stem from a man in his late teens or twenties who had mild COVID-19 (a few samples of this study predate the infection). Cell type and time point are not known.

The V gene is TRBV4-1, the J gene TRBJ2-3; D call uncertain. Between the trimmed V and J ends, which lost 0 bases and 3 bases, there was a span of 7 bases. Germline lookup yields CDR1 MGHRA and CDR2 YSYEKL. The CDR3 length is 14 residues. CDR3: CASSQDSGTDTQYF. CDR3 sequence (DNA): TGCGCCAGCAGCCAAGATAGTGGAACAGATACGCAGTATTTT.

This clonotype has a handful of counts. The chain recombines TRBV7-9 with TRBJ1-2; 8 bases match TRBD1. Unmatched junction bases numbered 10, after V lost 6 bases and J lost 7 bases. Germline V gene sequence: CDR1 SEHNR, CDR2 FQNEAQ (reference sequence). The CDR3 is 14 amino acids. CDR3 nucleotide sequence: TGTGCCAGCAGAAGATCAGGGGGCGAAAGTGGCTACACCTTC. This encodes CASRRSGGESGYTF.

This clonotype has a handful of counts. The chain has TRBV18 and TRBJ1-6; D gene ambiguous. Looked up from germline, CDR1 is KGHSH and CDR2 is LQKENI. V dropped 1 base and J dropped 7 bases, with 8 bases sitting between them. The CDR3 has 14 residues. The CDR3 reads CASSPQTGNSPLHF. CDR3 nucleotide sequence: TGTGCCAGCTCACCACAGACGGGAAATTCACCCCTCCACTTT.

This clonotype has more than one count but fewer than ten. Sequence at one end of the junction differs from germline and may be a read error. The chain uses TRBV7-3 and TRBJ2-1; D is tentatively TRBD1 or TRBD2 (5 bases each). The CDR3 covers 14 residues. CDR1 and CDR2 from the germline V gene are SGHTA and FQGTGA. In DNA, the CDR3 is TGTGCCAGCAGCCGAGGGGCCTCCGGGTACAATGAGCAGTTC. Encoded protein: CASSRGASGYNEQF.

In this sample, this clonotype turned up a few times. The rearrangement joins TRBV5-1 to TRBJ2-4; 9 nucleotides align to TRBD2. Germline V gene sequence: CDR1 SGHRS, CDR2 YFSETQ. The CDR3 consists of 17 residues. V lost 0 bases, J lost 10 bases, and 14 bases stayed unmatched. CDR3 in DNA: TGCGCCAGCAGCTTGGTGGGTAGCGGGGGCCACCCGGGGATTCAGTACTTC. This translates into CASSLVGSGGHPGIQYF.

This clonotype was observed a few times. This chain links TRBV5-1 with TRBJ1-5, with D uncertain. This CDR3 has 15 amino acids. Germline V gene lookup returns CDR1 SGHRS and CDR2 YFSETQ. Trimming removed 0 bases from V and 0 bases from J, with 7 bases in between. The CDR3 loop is CASSLGEHSNQPQHF. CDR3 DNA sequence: TGCGCCAGCAGCTTGGGAGAACATAGCAATCAGCCCCAGCATTTT.

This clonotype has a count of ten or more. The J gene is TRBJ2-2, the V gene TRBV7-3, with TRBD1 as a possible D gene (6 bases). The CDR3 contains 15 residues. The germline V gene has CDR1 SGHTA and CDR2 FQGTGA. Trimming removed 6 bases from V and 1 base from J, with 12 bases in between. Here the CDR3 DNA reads TGTGCCAGCAGGCCGTCCAGGGGGAACACCGGGGAGCTGTTTTTT. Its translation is CASRPSRGNTGELFF.

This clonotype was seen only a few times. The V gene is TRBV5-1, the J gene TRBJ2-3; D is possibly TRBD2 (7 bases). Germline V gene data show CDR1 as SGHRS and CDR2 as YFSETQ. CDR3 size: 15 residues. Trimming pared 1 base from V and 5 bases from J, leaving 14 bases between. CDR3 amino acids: CASSLSAGAGDTQYF. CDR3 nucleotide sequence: TGCGCCAGCAGCTTGTCCGCGGGGGCAGGAGATACGCAGTATTTT.

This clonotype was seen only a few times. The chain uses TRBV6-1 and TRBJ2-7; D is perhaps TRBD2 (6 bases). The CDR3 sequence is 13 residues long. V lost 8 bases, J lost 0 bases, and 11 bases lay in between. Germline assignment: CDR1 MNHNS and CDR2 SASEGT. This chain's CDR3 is CASQGLSSYEQYV. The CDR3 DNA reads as TGTGCCAGCCAGGGACTGAGCTCCTACGAGCAGTACGTC.

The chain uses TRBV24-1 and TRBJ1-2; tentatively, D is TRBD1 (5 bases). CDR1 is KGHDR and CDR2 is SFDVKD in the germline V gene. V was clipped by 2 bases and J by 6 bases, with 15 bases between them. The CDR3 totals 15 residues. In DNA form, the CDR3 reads TGTGCCACCAGTGATTCGAGGGGAAACGTCCATGGCTACACCTTC. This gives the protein CATSDSRGNVHGYTF.

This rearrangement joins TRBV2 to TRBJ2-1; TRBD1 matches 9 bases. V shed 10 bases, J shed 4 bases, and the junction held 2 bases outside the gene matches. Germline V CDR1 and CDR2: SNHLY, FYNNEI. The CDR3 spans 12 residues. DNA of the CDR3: TGTGCCACGGGACAGGGATACAATGAGCAGTTCTTC. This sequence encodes CATGQGYNEQFF.

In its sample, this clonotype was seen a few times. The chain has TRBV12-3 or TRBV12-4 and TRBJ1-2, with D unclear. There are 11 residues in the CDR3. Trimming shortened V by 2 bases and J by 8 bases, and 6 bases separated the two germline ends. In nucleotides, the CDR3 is TGTGCCAGCAGTTTAAGTTGGGGCTACACCTTC. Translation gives CASSLSWGYTF.

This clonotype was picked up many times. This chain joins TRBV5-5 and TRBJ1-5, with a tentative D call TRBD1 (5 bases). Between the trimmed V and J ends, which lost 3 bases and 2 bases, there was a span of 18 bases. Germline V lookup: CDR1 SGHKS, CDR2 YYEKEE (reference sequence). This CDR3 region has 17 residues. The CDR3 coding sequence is TGTGCCAGCAGCTCCGGCCTGGCCAGGGAAGGCAATCAGCCCCAGCATTTT. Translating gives CASSSGLAREGNQPQHF. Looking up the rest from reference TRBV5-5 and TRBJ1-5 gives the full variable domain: DAGVTQSPTHLIKTRGQQVTLRCSPISGHKSVSWYQQVLGQGPQFIFQYYEKEERGRGNFPDRFSARQFPNYSSELNVNALLLGDSALYLCASSSGLAREGNQPQHFGDGTRLSIL.

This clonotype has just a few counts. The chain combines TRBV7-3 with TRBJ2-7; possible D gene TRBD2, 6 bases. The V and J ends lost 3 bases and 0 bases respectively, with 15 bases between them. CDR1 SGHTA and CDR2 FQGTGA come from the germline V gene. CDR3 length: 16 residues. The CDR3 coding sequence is TGTGCCAGCAGCTTCCCGGGACTCCTAATCTCCTACGAGCAGTACGTC. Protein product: CASSFPGLLISYEQYV.

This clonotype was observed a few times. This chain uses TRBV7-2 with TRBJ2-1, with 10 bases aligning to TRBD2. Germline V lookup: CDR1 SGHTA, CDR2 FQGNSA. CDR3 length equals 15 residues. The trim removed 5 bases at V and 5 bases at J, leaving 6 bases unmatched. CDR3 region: CASSPSGGANNEQFF. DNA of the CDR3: TGTGCCAGCAGCCCAAGCGGGGGGGCTAACAATGAGCAGTTCTTC.

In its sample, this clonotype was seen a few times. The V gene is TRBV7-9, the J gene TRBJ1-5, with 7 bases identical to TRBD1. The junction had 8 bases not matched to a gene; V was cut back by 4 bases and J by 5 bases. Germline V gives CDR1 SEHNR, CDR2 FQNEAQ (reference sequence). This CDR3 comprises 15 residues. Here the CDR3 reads CASSSGTATYQPQHF. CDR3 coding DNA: TGTGCCAGCAGCTCGGGGACAGCTACTTATCAGCCCCAGCATTTT.

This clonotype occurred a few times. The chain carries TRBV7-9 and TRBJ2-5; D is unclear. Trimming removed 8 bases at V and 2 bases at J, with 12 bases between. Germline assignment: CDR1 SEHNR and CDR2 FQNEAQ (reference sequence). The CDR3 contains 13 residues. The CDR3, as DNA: TGTGCCAGCCACCGACCGACTCAAGAGACCCAGTACTTC. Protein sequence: CASHRPTQETQYF.

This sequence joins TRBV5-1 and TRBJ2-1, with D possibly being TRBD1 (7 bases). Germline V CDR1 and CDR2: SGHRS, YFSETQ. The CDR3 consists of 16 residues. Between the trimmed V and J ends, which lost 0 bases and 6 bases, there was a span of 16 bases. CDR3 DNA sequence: TGCGCCAGCAGCTTGGCCGTCTCAGGGGGAGGCAATGAGCAGTTCTTC. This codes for CASSLAVSGGGNEQFF. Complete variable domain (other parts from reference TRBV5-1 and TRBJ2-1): KAGVTQTPRYLIKTRGQQVTLSCSPISGHRSVSWYQQTPGQGLQFLFEYFSETQRNKGNFPGRFSGRQFSNSRSEMNVSTLELGDSALYLCASSLAVSGGGNEQFFGPGTRLTVL.

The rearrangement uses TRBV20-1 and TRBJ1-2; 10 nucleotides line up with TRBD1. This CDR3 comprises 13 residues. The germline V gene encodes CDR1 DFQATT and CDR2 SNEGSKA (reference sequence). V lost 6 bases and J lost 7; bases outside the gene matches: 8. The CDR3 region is CSAEGQGLGGYTF. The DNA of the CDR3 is TGCAGTGCGGAGGGACAGGGGCTAGGTGGCTACACCTTC.

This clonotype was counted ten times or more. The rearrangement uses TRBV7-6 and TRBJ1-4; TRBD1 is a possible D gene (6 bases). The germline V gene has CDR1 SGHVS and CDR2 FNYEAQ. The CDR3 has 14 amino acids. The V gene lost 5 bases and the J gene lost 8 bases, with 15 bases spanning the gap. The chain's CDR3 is CASSPARGREKLFF. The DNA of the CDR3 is TGTGCCAGCAGCCCCGCGCGGGGGCGCGAAAAACTGTTTTTT.

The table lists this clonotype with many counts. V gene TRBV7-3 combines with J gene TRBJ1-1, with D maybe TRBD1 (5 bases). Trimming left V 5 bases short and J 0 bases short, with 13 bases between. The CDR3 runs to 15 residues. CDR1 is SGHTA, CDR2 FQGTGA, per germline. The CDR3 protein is CASSPQGSMNTEAFF. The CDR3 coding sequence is TGTGCCAGCAGCCCCCAGGGTAGTATGAACACTGAAGCTTTCTTT.

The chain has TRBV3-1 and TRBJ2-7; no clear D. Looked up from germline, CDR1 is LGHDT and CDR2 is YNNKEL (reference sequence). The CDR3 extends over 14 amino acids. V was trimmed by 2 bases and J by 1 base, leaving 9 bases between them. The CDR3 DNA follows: TGTGCCAGCAGCCAATTTAGTGAGTCCTACGAGCAGTACTTC. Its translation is CASSQFSESYEQYF.

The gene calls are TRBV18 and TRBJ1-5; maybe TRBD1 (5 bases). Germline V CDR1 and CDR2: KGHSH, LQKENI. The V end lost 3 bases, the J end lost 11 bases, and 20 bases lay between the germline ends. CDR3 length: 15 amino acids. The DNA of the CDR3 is TGTGCCAGCTCACCGGGGTGGGGGACCACGGTAGCCCAGCATTTT. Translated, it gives CASSPGWGTTVAQHF.

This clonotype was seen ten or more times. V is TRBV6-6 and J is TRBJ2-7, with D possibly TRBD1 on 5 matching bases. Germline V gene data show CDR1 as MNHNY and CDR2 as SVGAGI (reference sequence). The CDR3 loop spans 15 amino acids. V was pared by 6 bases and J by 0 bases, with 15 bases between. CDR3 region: CASRHSIQGSYEQYF. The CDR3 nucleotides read TGTGCCAGCAGGCACTCAATTCAGGGCTCCTACGAGCAGTACTTC.

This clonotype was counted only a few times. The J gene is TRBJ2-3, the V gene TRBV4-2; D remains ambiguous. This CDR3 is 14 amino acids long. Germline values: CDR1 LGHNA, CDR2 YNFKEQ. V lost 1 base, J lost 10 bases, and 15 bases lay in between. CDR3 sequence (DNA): TGTGCCAGCAGCCAAGTAGCTACGGAACGGCCGCAGTATTTT. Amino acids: CASSQVATERPQYF.

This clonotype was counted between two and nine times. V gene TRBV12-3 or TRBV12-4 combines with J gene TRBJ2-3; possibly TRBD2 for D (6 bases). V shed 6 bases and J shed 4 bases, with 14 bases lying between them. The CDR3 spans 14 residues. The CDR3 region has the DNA TGTGCCAGCAGCCGGGACTCTGGGTCAGATACGCAGTATTTT. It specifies CASSRDSGSDTQYF.

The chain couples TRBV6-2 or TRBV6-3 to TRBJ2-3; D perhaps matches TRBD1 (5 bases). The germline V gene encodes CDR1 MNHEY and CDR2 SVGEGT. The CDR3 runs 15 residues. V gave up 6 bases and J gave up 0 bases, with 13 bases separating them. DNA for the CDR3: TGTGCCAGCAGATGGCAGGGTTATAGCACAGATACGCAGTATTTT. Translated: CASRWQGYSTDTQYF.

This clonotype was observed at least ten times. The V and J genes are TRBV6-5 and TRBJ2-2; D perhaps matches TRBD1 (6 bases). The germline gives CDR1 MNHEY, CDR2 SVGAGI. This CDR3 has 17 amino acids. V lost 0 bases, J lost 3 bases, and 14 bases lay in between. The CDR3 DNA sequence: TGTGCCAGCAGTTACTCCCCCAGGGGTGCGGACACCGGGGAGCTGTTTTTT. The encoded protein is CASSYSPRGADTGELFF.

The CDR3 protein is CASSVAGQTQETQYF. The CDR3 DNA reads TGTGCCAGCAGCGTAGCTGGGCAGACCCAAGAGACCCAGTACTTC. The chain carries TRBV9 and TRBJ2-5; D is ambiguous. Trimming took 0 bases from V and 1 from J, leaving 10 bases between them. This CDR3 comprises 15 residues. Germline loops: CDR1 SGDLS, CDR2 YYNGEE.